These T cell receptor beta chains were read from a single sample in a study of control samples from healthy donors and cancer patients. TCRdb's copy holds only in-frame clones and misses some; the assay was immunoSEQ multiplex PCR. This sample carries around 30,000 clones, more than 75% of them seen once, and the ten largest clones take roughly 13%. The sample taken for sequencing was PBMCs. The receptors shown here come from a man in his fifties with lung cancer. The CDR3 runs from the conserved cysteine through the conserved F or W. D genes are given only for firm matches. Clone size is shown for a subset of rows, as once, few, many or a class of expanded clone.

- | TRBJ1-1 | TRBV6-5 | - | CASSSPHPGMNTEAFF | TGTGCCAGCAGTTCCCCCCATCCAGGCATGAACACTGAAGCTTTCTTT
once | TRBJ2-3 | TRBV19 | TRBD2 | CASKLAGATDTQYF | TGTGCCAGTAAACTAGCGGGGGCCACAGATACGCAGTATTTT
- | TRBJ2-3 | TRBV12-5 | - | CASGLANTDTQYF | TGTGCTAGTGGTTTGGCCAACACAGATACGCAGTATTTT
few | TRBJ1-2 | TRBV18 | - | CASSPLEGGYGYTF | TGTGCCAGCTCACCACTAGAGGGCGGTTATGGCTACACCTTC
- | TRBJ2-6 | TRBV2 | - | CASSEGRASGANVLTF | TGTGCCAGCAGTGAAGGAAGGGCGTCTGGGGCCAACGTCCTGACTTTC
few | TRBJ1-3 | TRBV9 | - | CASSVAGNTIYF | TGTGCCAGCAGCGTAGCGGGAAACACCATATATTTT
- | TRBJ1-5 | TRBV10-2 | - | CASSEFTESYSNQPQHF | TGCGCCAGCAGTGAGTTTACAGAGTCATATAGCAATCAGCCCCAGCATTTT
- | TRBJ2-2 | TRBV9 | - | CASSVGTGELFF | TGTGCCAGCAGCGTAGGAACCGGGGAGCTGTTTTTT
- | TRBJ2-5 | TRBV6-5 | - | CASSYSYQETQYF | TGTGCCAGCAGTTACTCGTATCAGGAGACCCAGTACTTC
- | TRBJ2-1 | TRBV7-3 | - | CASSLGGNSYNEQFF | TGTGCCAGCAGCTTGGGGGGAAACTCCTACAATGAGCAGTTCTTC
- | TRBJ1-2 | TRBV4-3 | - | CASSEGWREDGYTF | TGCGCCAGCAGCGAAGGGTGGAGGGAGGATGGCTACACCTTC
- | TRBJ1-2 | TRBV2 | - | CASNPKGAPNYGYTF | TGTGCCAGCAATCCAAAAGGGGCCCCTAACTATGGCTACACCTTC
once | TRBJ1-2 | TRBV12-3/TRBV12-4 | - | CASSFDDDYGYTF | TGTGCCAGCAGTTTCGACGACGACTATGGCTACACCTTC
- | TRBJ1-2 | TRBV4-1 | TRBD1 | CASSQDIYRGTYGYTF | TGCGCCAGCAGCCAAGATATCTACAGGGGGACCTATGGCTACACCTTC
- | TRBJ1-6 | TRBV28 | TRBD1 | CASSLWAGGAGSPLHF | TGTGCCAGCAGTTTATGGGCAGGGGGCGCGGGCTCACCCCTCCACTTT
- | TRBJ2-5 | TRBV24-1 | - | CATSDSGVPETQYF | TGTGCCACCAGTGACTCGGGAGTCCCGGAGACCCAGTACTTC
- | TRBJ2-7 | TRBV6-5 | - | CASSSMGSSYEQYF | TGTGCCAGCAGCTCCATGGGGAGCTCCTACGAGCAGTACTTC
- | TRBJ2-1 | TRBV7-9 | - | CASRGRMGLSYNEQFF | TGTGCCAGCAGGGGGCGGATGGGTCTTTCCTACAATGAGCAGTTCTTC
once | TRBJ1-4 | TRBV29-1 | - | CSGSTGREKLFF | TGCAGCGGCTCGACGGGGAGAGAAAAACTGTTTTTT
- | TRBJ1-5 | TRBV10-3 | - | CAISESTLSNQPQHF | TGTGCCATCAGTGAGTCGACGCTTAGCAATCAGCCCCAGCATTTT
- | TRBJ2-2 | TRBV19 | - | CASPGLNTGELFF | TGTGCCAGTCCGGGACTCAACACCGGGGAGCTGTTTTTT
once | TRBJ1-2 | TRBV5-1 | - | CASSLREEGGYTF | TGCGCCAGCAGCTTGAGGGAGGAAGGTGGCTACACCTTC
- | TRBJ1-4 | TRBV5-4 | - | CASSLGTDNEKLFF | TGTGCCAGCAGCTTGGGGACGGATAATGAAAAACTGTTTTTT
- | TRBJ2-1 | TRBV7-3 | - | CASSSRDTLYNEQFF | TGTGCCAGCAGCTCCCGGGACACCCTCTACAATGAGCAGTTCTTC
once | TRBJ2-3 | TRBV5-8 | - | CASSLVWSIKSEDTQYF | TGTGCCAGCAGCTTGGTGTGGTCGATCAAGAGCGAAGATACGCAGTATTTT
once | TRBJ2-1 | TRBV4-3 | - | CASSQDPRGYNEQFF | TGCGCCAGCAGCCAAGACCCAAGGGGCTACAATGAGCAGTTCTTC
- | TRBJ2-3 | TRBV10-3 | - | CAIRSNSGYDSSTDTQYF | TGTGCCATCAGATCCAATTCGGGGTATGACTCTAGCACAGATACGCAGTATTTT
- | TRBJ2-7 | TRBV13 | TRBD2 | CASSLSGGAYEQYF | TGTGCCAGCAGCTTGAGCGGGGGGGCTTACGAGCAGTACTTC
- | TRBJ1-1 | TRBV18 | TRBD1 | CASSPGQGRDTEAFF | TGTGCCAGCTCACCAGGACAGGGAAGGGACACTGAAGCTTTCTTT
- | TRBJ1-5 | TRBV14 | - | CASSQDPGQPQHF | TGTGCCAGCAGCCAAGATCCGGGTCAGCCCCAGCATTTT
- | TRBJ1-5 | TRBV28 | TRBD1 | CASSGQGAGNQPQHF | TGTGCCAGCAGTGGACAGGGGGCCGGCAATCAGCCCCAGCATTTT
- | TRBJ1-6 | TRBV2 | - | CASGASNSPLHF | TGTGCCAGCGGGGCCTCTAATTCACCCCTCCACTTT
- | TRBJ2-1 | TRBV4-3 | TRBD2 | CASSQDLAETSGGPISYNEQFF | TGCGCCAGCAGCCAAGATCTGGCCGAGACTAGCGGGGGGCCCATCTCCTACAATGAGCAGTTCTTC
few | TRBJ2-5 | TRBV7-7 | TRBD2 | CASSLARLAGQETQYF | TGTGCTAGCAGCTTAGCGCGACTAGCGGGACAAGAGACCCAGTACTTC
- | TRBJ1-6 | TRBV11-2 | - | CASSSNIRDSPLHF | TGTGCCAGCAGCTCGAACATCAGGGACTCACCCCTCCACTTT
once | TRBJ1-3 | TRBV19 | TRBD1 | CASSIFTGAGNTIYF | TGTGCCAGTAGTATCTTCACAGGGGCTGGAAACACCATATATTTT
- | TRBJ2-7 | TRBV20-1 | - | CSGGLFSEQYF | TGCAGTGGAGGCTTATTCAGCGAGCAGTACTTC
- | TRBJ1-6 | TRBV5-1 | - | CASSLVPQAGNNNSPLHF | TGCGCCAGCAGCTTGGTCCCCCAAGCTGGGAATAATAATTCACCCCTCCACTTT
- | TRBJ2-2 | TRBV21-1 | - | CASSKWLYTGELFF | TGTGCCAGCAGCAAATGGCTTTACACCGGGGAGCTGTTTTTT
- | TRBJ2-5 | TRBV6-2/TRBV6-3 | - | CASSSTDRRETQYF | TGTGCCAGCAGCTCGACAGATCGGCGGGAGACCCAGTACTTC
- | TRBJ2-5 | TRBV10-1 | TRBD1 | CASSPGQAQETQYF | TGCGCCAGCAGCCCGGGACAGGCACAAGAGACCCAGTACTTC
once | TRBJ1-1 | TRBV12-5 | TRBD1 | CASGFSQGRTTEAFF | TGTGCTAGTGGTTTCTCACAGGGGAGGACGACTGAAGCTTTCTTT
- | TRBJ2-7 | TRBV11-2 | TRBD2 | CASSPINRGGRSTYEQYF | TGTGCCAGCAGCCCGATCAACCGGGGGGGACGGAGCACCTACGAGCAGTACTTC
- | TRBJ2-5 | TRBV9 | TRBD2 | CASSVAPRGAIYQETQYF | TGTGCCAGCAGCGTAGCCCCGCGGGGGGCCATCTACCAAGAGACCCAGTACTTC
- | TRBJ1-6 | TRBV5-5 | - | CASSLFWENSPLHF | TGTGCCAGCAGCTTGTTCTGGGAAAATTCACCCCTCCACTTT
- | TRBJ2-2 | TRBV6-2/TRBV6-3 | - | CASSGNGGAGELFF | TGTGCCAGCAGTGGGAACGGGGGTGCCGGGGAGCTGTTTTTT
- | TRBJ2-7 | TRBV19 | TRBD1 | CASSGTAFSEQYF | TGTGCCAGTAGCGGGACAGCCTTTAGCGAGCAGTACTTC
- | TRBJ2-1 | TRBV3-1/TRBV3-2 | - | CASSQEGADYNEQFF | TGTGCCAGCAGCCAAGAGGGGGCAGACTACAATGAGCAGTTCTTC
- | TRBJ2-3 | TRBV6-5 | TRBD1 | CASSLNGQGITDTQYF | TGTGCCAGCAGTTTAAATGGACAGGGGATAACAGATACGCAGTATTTT
- | TRBJ2-1 | TRBV10-3 | TRBD2 | CAITSTSGGAHGSYNEQFF | TGTGCCATCACCTCGACTAGCGGGGGGGCTCACGGCTCCTACAATGAGCAGTTCTTC
- | TRBJ1-5 | TRBV4-3 | - | CASSQEVQGGLPQHF | TGCGCCAGCAGCCAAGAGGTGCAGGGTGGTTTGCCCCAGCATTTT
- | TRBJ2-7 | TRBV6-5 | - | CASGTPPYEQYF | TGTGCCAGCGGGACACCTCCCTACGAGCAGTACTTC
- | TRBJ1-6 | TRBV6-5 | - | CASNPNRDSPLHF | TGTGCCAGTAACCCCAACAGGGACTCACCCCTCCACTTT
- | TRBJ2-6 | TRBV29-1 | - | CSVGHGPGGANVLTF | TGCAGCGTGGGACATGGGCCGGGAGGGGCCAACGTCCTGACTTTC